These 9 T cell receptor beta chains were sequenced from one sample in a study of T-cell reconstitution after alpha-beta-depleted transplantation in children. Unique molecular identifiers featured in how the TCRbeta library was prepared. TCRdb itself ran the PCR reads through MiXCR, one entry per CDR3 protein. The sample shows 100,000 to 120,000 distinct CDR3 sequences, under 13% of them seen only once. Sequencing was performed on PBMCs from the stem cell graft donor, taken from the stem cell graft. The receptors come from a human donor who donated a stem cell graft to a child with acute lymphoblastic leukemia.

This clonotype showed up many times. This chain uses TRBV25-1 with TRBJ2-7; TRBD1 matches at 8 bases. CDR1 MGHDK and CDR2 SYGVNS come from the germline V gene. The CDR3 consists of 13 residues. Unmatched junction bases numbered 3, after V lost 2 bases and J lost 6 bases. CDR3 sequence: CASSETGTGEQYF. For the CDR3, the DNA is TGTGCCAGCAGTGAAACGGGGACAGGCGAGCAGTACTTC.

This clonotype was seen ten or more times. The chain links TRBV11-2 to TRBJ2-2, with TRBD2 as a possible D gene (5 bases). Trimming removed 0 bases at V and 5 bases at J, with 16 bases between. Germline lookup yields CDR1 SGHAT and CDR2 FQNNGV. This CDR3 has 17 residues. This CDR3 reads CASSLDGSATLTGELFF. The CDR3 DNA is TGTGCCAGCAGCTTAGATGGTAGCGCCACCCTTACCGGGGAGCTGTTTTTT.

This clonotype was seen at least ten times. The DNA for the CDR3 is TGCGCCAGCAGCTTGAGGTTTGCGGGGGACCAAGAGACCCAGTACTTC. Protein sequence: CASSLRFAGDQETQYF. This chain uses TRBV5-1 with TRBJ2-5; TRBD2 matches 7 bases. This CDR3 has 16 residues. In germline, CDR1 is SGHRS, CDR2 YFSETQ. After removal of 1 base from V and 0 bases from J, the junction contained 6 bases not matched to a gene. Filled out from reference TRBV5-1 and TRBJ2-5, the complete variable domain reads KAGVTQTPRYLIKTRGQQVTLSCSPISGHRSVSWYQQTPGQGLQFLFEYFSETQRNKGNFPGRFSGRQFSNSRSEMNVSTLELGDSALYLCASSLRFAGDQETQYFGPGTRLLVL.

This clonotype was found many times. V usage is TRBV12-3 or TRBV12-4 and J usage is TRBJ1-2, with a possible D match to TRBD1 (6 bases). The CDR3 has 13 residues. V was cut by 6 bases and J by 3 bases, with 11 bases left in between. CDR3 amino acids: CASSSGVYYGYTF. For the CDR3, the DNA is TGTGCCAGCAGCTCAGGGGTTTACTATGGCTACACCTTC.

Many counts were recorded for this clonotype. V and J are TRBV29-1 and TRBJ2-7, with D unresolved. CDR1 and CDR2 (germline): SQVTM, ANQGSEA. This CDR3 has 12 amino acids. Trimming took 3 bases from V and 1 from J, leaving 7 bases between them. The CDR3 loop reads CSVEGRSYEQYF. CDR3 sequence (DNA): TGCAGCGTTGAGGGCAGGTCCTACGAGCAGTACTTC.

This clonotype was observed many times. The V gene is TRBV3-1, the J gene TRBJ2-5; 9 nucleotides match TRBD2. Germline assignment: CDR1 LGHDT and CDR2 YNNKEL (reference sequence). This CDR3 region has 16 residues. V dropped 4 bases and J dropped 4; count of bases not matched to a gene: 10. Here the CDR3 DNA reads TGTGCCAGCAGCCCCCCCCGGACTAGCGAGGGAGAGACCCAGTACTTC. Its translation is CASSPPRTSEGETQYF.

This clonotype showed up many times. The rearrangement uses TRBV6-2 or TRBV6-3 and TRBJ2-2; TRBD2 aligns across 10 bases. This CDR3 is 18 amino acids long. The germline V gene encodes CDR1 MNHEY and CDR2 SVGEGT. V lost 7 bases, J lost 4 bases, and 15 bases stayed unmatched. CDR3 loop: CASTPRLAGMRATGELFF. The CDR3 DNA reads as TGTGCCAGCACTCCCAGACTAGCGGGCATGCGAGCCACCGGGGAGCTGTTTTTT.

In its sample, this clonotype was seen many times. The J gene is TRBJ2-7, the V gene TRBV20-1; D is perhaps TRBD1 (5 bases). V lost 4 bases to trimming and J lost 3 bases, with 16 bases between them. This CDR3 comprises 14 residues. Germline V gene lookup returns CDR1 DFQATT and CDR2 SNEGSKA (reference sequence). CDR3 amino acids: CSATSSRDFYEQYF. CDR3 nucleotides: TGCAGTGCTACATCATCCAGGGATTTCTACGAGCAGTACTTC.

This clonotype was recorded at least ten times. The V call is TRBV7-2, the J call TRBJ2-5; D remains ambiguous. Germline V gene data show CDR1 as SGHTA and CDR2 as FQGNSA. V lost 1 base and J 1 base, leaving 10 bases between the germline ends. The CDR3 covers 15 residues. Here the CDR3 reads CASSLGSAAQETQYF. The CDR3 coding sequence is TGTGCCAGCAGCTTAGGTTCGGCAGCCCAAGAGACCCAGTACTTC. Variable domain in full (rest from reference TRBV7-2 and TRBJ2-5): GAGVSQSPSNKVTEKGKDVELRCDPISGHTALYWYRQSLGQGLEFLIYFQGNSAPDKSGLPSDRFSAERTGGSVSTLTIQRTQQEDSAVYLCASSLGSAAQETQYFGPGTRLLVL.